The clone carrying this T cell receptor beta chain came up once. Its target is not known. The sample is drawn from a study of cytomegalovirus exposure and HLA in healthy donors. Primers for the PCR totalled 60 Vbeta and 13 Jbeta. Sequencing was performed with immunoSEQ multiplex PCR; in TCRdb, only in-frame clones are kept and a portion is missing. The sample yields roughly 89,000 clones, over 75% seen once. Whole-study findings and limits: Researchers counted over 150 TCR beta chains as cytomegalovirus-associated. Specificity for CMV antigens was confirmed in vitro for a few of the CMV-associated chains. Usually a TCR sequence was rare, but some public TCRs were found in many donors. Presence/absence analyses took donor sequencing depth as roughly uniform.

The sample was PBMCs. The sequence came from a man between 18 and 35 years old in good health and CMV-seronegative.

CDR3 DNA: TGTGCCAGCTCACTCCGGACAGATTACAATGAGCAGTTCTTC. It encodes CASSLRTDYNEQFF. The J gene is TRBJ2-1, the V gene TRBV18; D is possibly TRBD1 (6 bases). This CDR3 spans 14 amino acids. The germline V gene encodes CDR1 KGHSH and CDR2 LQKENI. Between the trimmed V and J ends, which lost 4 bases and 4 bases, there was a span of 11 bases.